This T cell receptor beta chain was observed in a study of spatial heterogeneity in lung cancer. Study overall: On average, each unique TCR and UMI combination appeared more than ten times in raw reads.

The time point is: sample taken at primary tumor resection. The cohort: some 73 early-stage, untreated non-small cell lung cancer patients. Tumor, nontumor lung or frozen PBMC supplied whole RNA, sequenced without sorting. This clonotype turned up a few times. CDR3 length: 14 residues. Trimming pared 1 base from V and 4 bases from J, leaving 10 bases between. CDR1 and CDR2 (germline): SGHTA, FQGNSA. Unique molecular identifiers tagged every individual TCR cDNA molecule. Using its own MiXCR run on the 5' RACE reads, TCRdb lists one record per CDR3 protein. The table includes thousands of distinct CDR3 sequences, approximately 16% detected once.

V usage is TRBV7-2 and J usage is TRBJ1-1; tentatively, D is TRBD1 (6 bases). The sample consisted of normal lung tissue next to the tumor, taken at surgery. This TCR derives from a male donor with early-stage non-small cell lung cancer. Here the CDR3 DNA reads TGTGCCAGCAGCTTAGTACAGGGTGGCACTGAAGCTTTCTTT. Its protein is CASSLVQGGTEAFF.